The 19 T cell receptor beta chains listed next were all sequenced from one sample in a study of blood T cell repertoires in COVID-19. Method: immunoSEQ multiplex PCR; TCRdb's copy keeps in-frame clones and lacks some. The sample shows approximately 98,000 clones, 82% of them seen only once. The sample taken for sequencing was peripheral blood. These receptors all stem from an elderly man with acute or convalescent COVID-19.

In this sample, this clone turned up a few times. The chain links TRBV5-6 to TRBJ1-3; D is possibly TRBD1 (6 bases). The CDR3 is made up of 15 amino acids. Trimming removed 4 bases at V and 0 bases at J, with 11 bases between. Looked up from germline, CDR1 is SGHDT and CDR2 is YYEEEE. CDR3 sequence (DNA): TGTGCCAGCAGCGTCAGGGGTCCCTCTGGAAACACCATATATTTT. As protein: CASSVRGPSGNTIYF.

This clone was recorded once. This sequence joins TRBV5-6 and TRBJ2-2; 7 nucleotides line up with TRBD1. Per the germline V gene, CDR1 is SGHDT and CDR2 is YYEEEE. The V gene end was trimmed by 2 bases and the J gene end by 2 bases; junction bases not matched to a gene: 9. This CDR3 spans 17 amino acids. The CDR3 is CASSFQVGQENTGELFF. The DNA for the CDR3 is TGTGCCAGCAGCTTCCAAGTTGGACAGGAAAACACCGGGGAGCTGTTTTTT.

The chain carries TRBV30 and TRBJ1-6; TRBD1 matches at 10 bases. The junction had 4 bases not matched to a gene; V was cut back by 3 bases and J by 8 bases. The CDR3 sequence is 14 residues long. Germline CDR1 and CDR2: GTSNPN and SVGIG (reference sequence). The CDR3 region has the DNA TGTGCCTGGAGAGAGGACAGGGGGTATTCACCCCTCCACTTT. Its translation is CAWREDRGYSPLHF. The entire variable domain, with the rest obtained from reference TRBV30 and TRBJ1-6, is as follows: SQTIHQWPATLVQPVGSPLSLECTVEGTSNPNLYWYRQAAGRGLQLLFYSVGIGQISSEVPQNLSASRPQDRQFILSSKKLLLSDSGFYLCAWREDRGYSPLHFGNGTRLTVT.

This chain connects TRBV6-5 to TRBJ2-2; tentative D call: TRBD1 (6 bases). The CDR3 has 14 residues. Germline loops: CDR1 MNHEY, CDR2 SVGAGI. V lost 10 bases and J 5 bases, leaving 17 bases between the germline ends. CDR3 loop: CAIKAPGDTGELFF. The CDR3 DNA follows: TGTGCCATCAAGGCTCCAGGGGATACCGGGGAGCTGTTTTTT.

The chain joins TRBV28 to TRBJ1-2, with TRBD1 matching 8 bases. Losses at the gene ends were 3 bases for V and 14 bases for J; bases not matched to a gene: 14. The CDR3 runs 14 residues. The germline gives CDR1 MDHEN, CDR2 SYDVKM. Here the CDR3 reads CASSFSRTGSKNTF. The CDR3 region has the DNA TGTGCCAGCAGTTTTTCCAGGACAGGGTCTAAGAATACCTTC.

The V call is TRBV27, the J call TRBJ2-1, with TRBD1 identical over 8 bases. V was clipped by 5 bases and J by 4 bases; unmatched bases: 4. The germline V gene encodes CDR1 MNHEY and CDR2 SMNVEV (reference sequence). CDR3 size: 14 residues. Here the CDR3 DNA reads TGTGCCAGCAGTACCGGACAGGGATACAATGAGCAGTTCTTC. Translating it yields CASSTGQGYNEQFF.

This clone was counted only a few times. The chain has TRBV11-2 and TRBJ2-7, with 12 bases aligning to TRBD2. CDR1 SGHAT and CDR2 FQNNGV come from the germline V gene. J gave up 6 bases and V 5 bases, and 5 bases lay outside the gene matches. The CDR3 runs 14 residues. In nucleotides, the CDR3 is TGTGCCAGCAGCCCCGGACTAGCGGGGCTCGAGCAGTACTTC. Residues: CASSPGLAGLEQYF.

V gene TRBV19 combines with J gene TRBJ1-1; 7 bases align to TRBD1. Germline assignment: CDR1 LNHDA and CDR2 SQIVND (reference sequence). The CDR3 is made up of 12 amino acids. With V trimmed by 8 bases and J by 7 bases, 7 bases remained unmatched. In DNA form, the CDR3 reads TGTGCCAGTGGGACAGCAGTGGGTGAAGCTTTCTTT. This gives the protein CASGTAVGEAFF.

The rearrangement joins TRBV7-9 to TRBJ2-7; 8 bases are shared with TRBD2. Germline V gene sequence: CDR1 SEHNR, CDR2 FQNEAQ (reference sequence). V lost 2 bases and J lost 2; bases outside the gene matches: 2. This CDR3 region has 14 residues. In DNA form, the CDR3 reads TGTGCCAGCAGCTTACCACTAGCGGCCTACGAGCAGTACTTC. This codes for CASSLPLAAYEQYF.

V usage is TRBV30 and J usage is TRBJ1-2; the D gene is possibly TRBD1 (5 bases). Germline values: CDR1 GTSNPN, CDR2 SVGIG (reference sequence). The CDR3 length is 12 residues. Trimming cost V 1 base and J 5 bases, with 8 bases left between them. CDR3: CAWSESGYGYTF. The CDR3 DNA sequence: TGTGCCTGGAGTGAATCAGGGTATGGCTACACCTTC. The variable domain in full, with the rest retrieved from reference TRBV30 and TRBJ1-2, is SQTIHQWPATLVQPVGSPLSLECTVEGTSNPNLYWYRQAAGRGLQLLFYSVGIGQISSEVPQNLSASRPQDRQFILSSKKLLLSDSGFYLCAWSESGYGYTFGSGTRLTVV.

The table lists this clone with a few counts. The rearrangement uses TRBV30 and TRBJ2-4; D is perhaps TRBD2 (7 bases). From germline, CDR1 is GTSNPN and CDR2 SVGIG (reference sequence). This CDR3 region has 15 residues. Trimming shortened V by 3 bases and J by 3 bases, and 15 bases separated the two germline ends. Here the CDR3 reads CAWRAAGAGKNIQYF. The CDR3 DNA follows: TGTGCCTGGAGGGCGGCGGGGGCCGGCAAAAACATTCAGTACTTC.

This chain joins TRBV28 and TRBJ1-5, with a weak D call TRBD1 (5 bases). The CDR3 is 13 residues long. Germline V CDR1 and CDR2: MDHEN, SYDVKM. V was pared by 6 bases and J by 2 bases, with 8 bases between. In nucleotides, the CDR3 is TGTGCCAGCAGCGGGGGGGGCAATCAGCCCCAGCATTTT. Protein: CASSGGGNQPQHF.

The J gene is TRBJ2-1, the V gene TRBV7-9, with TRBD2 as a possible D gene (6 bases). The CDR3 covers 14 residues. Trimming left V 2 bases short and J 4 bases short, with 9 bases between. Germline V lookup: CDR1 SEHNR, CDR2 FQNEAQ (reference sequence). The CDR3 spells CASSLRDWYNEQFF. CDR3 sequence (DNA): TGTGCCAGCAGCTTACGGGACTGGTACAATGAGCAGTTCTTC.

In this sample, this clone turned up a few times. The V call is TRBV19, the J call TRBJ1-5; D may be TRBD1 (5 bases). Trimming stripped 3 bases from V and 3 bases from J, with 15 bases between. CDR1 is LNHDA and CDR2 is SQIVND in the germline V gene (reference sequence). The CDR3 has 16 residues. For the CDR3, the DNA is TGTGCCAGTAGTATGACGGGGGGGAGTTCCAATCAGCCCCAGCATTTT. Amino acid sequence: CASSMTGGSSNQPQHF.

The rearrangement links TRBV15 to TRBJ2-1; TRBD2 might be the D (7 bases). CDR3 size: 17 residues. Trimming pared 4 bases from V and 5 bases from J, leaving 21 bases between. Germline CDR1 reads LNHNV; CDR2 reads YYDKDF (reference sequence). The CDR3 DNA reads TGTGCCACCAGCATTCCTAAGGGGGGGATCGCAAACAATGAGCAGTTCTTC. Amino acids: CATSIPKGGIANNEQFF.

This chain uses TRBV5-6 with TRBJ1-1; D unresolved. The CDR3 is made up of 14 amino acids. Germline V gives CDR1 SGHDT, CDR2 YYEEEE. V lost 0 bases and J 1 base, leaving 7 bases between the germline ends. CDR3 amino acids: CASSLARGNTEAFF. The CDR3 DNA follows: TGTGCCAGCAGCTTGGCAAGAGGGAACACTGAAGCTTTCTTT.

This CDR3 reads CASRTGVNEQFF. The CDR3 region has the DNA TGTGCCAGCAGGACAGGGGTAAATGAGCAGTTCTTC. The V gene is TRBV6-5, the J gene TRBJ2-1, with 8 bases aligning to TRBD1. Germline V CDR1 and CDR2: MNHEY, SVGAGI. The CDR3 is 12 residues long. The junction had 2 bases not matched to a gene; V was cut back by 6 bases and J by 7 bases.

This chain joins TRBV5-6 and TRBJ2-7; 11 positions match TRBD2. V lost 1 base to trimming and J lost 3 bases; unmatched junction nucleotides: 6. The CDR3 has 16 amino acids. Per germline, CDR1 SGHDT and CDR2 YYEEEE. Here the CDR3 reads CASSLRLAGIRYEQYF. The CDR3 coding sequence is TGTGCCAGCAGCTTGCGACTAGCGGGAATTCGCTACGAGCAGTACTTC.

This sequence joins TRBV9 and TRBJ2-6; D perhaps matches TRBD1 (6 bases). The V end lost 3 bases, the J end lost 2 bases, and 15 bases lay between the germline ends. The CDR3 loop spans 17 amino acids. Germline lookup yields CDR1 SGDLS and CDR2 YYNGEE. The CDR3 sequence: CASSAVTGYPGANVLTF. DNA for the CDR3: TGTGCCAGCAGCGCGGTAACAGGGTATCCTGGGGCCAACGTCCTGACTTTC.